A selection of T cell receptor beta chains follows, all from one sample in a study of T-cell reconstitution after alpha-beta-depleted transplantation in children. A single record per CDR3 protein comes from TCRdb applying MiXCR to the PCR reads. The sample has a few hundred thousand distinct CDR3 sequences; just over 20% are singletons. The sample consisted of PBMCs from the stem cell graft donor, taken from the stem cell graft. These receptors originate from a human donor who donated a stem cell graft to a child with acute myeloid leukemia. The CDR3 runs from the conserved cysteine through the conserved F or W.

>TRBV28
CASSIQGASYEQYF
>TRBV4-1
CASSLRTSGSRYEQFF
>TRBV11-2
CASIRKGWDNEQFF
>TRBV4-1
CASSQGVGVYEQYF
>TRBV29-1
CSVDGQGNTEAFF
>TRBV25-1
CASSDTPGQVQETQYF
>TRBV4-2
CASSQGRKGSGANVLTF
>TRBV29-1
CSVEWLGNEQFF
>TRBV3-1
CASSQRLGEQYF
>TRBV7-9
CASSLLRTSKDTQYF
>TRBV29-1
CSVGPTGQETQYF
>TRBV20-1
CSARRQGNTEAFF
>TRBV29-1
CSVYSGTGPSYNEQFF
>TRBV4-1
CASSPGPSSSDTQYF
>TRBV12-3/TRBV12-4
CASSLGLVGADTQYF
>TRBV27
CASSSEASGRPSTDTQYF
>TRBV29-1
CSAASGGGELFF
>TRBV18
CASSPEILGGIYEQYF
>TRBV20-1
CSANYRDRGRNEQFF
>TRBV7-2
CASSDTVRDQTGELFF
>TRBV28
CASMTGTGTPYEQYF
>TRBV27
CASRHGLAGGPGNEQFF
>TRBV20-1
CSASSLFRPQAHYEQYF
>TRBV9
CASSVVGSSGKTPEQFF
>TRBV29-1
CSVEEGSVGETQYF
>TRBV4-3
CASSQSPVGTYEQYF
>TRBV6-5
CASSYPGQGFDEQYF
>TRBV28
CASSSPWRANYNEQFF
>TRBV7-7
CASSLGLEGNEQFF
>TRBV9
CASSPFSYNEQFF
>TRBV20-1
CSAPRLSGANVLTF
>TRBV3-1
CASSQETGSPYEQYF
>TRBV12-3/TRBV12-4
CASSSDRDSGNTIYF
>TRBV5-1
CASSLGSRTTDTQYF
>TRBV29-1
CSGVDPRSYNEQFF
>TRBV7-3
CASSAQGSGTGELFF
>TRBV21-1
CASSNPGADEKLFF
>TRBV24-1
CATSDFGRHEQFF
>TRBV29-1
CSAGRETQYF
>TRBV11-2
CASSLAPGLQMQYF
>TRBV7-3
CASSSRDRGSGANVLTF
>TRBV2
CARTGTDTNYGYTF